This TCR beta chain was found in a study of metastatic and nonmetastatic thyroid tumors (TCRdb year 2020). As for the study more broadly: Repertoires were compared across peripheral blood and tumor or nodule tissue samples from malignant and benign thyroid patients. Study-level results and caveats: In both blood and tumor samples, TCR beta diversity was reported to be significantly higher in malignant tumors than in benign nodules.

Before undergoing thyroid surgery, none of the patients had been given any kind of treatment. The study retrospectively analysed patient clinical samples collected from about 2012 to 2019 using T-cell receptor beta sequencing. Note on this clone: Its antigen has not been determined. Base qualities are missing; no much larger clone stands one base away.

The library was produced with PCR. The instrument was an Illumina HiSeq 4000. High-throughput sequencing was used to profile the TCR beta-chain CDR3 region of every patient. The authors processed their data as follows. A classifier to discriminate distant-metastatic papillary thyroid cancer patients was built from CDR3 differences across clinicopathological groups. To measure repertoire diversity the researchers used the Shannon index, while the Morisita-Horn index served to gauge how similar the tumor and blood repertoires were. TCRdb trimmed public reads at Q25 via fastp, called clones via MiXCR and kept in-frame beta chains. The V and J calls shown here were made by TCRdb, not taken from the authors' results. The sample contains more than 10,000 clones, 25% to 30% of them found a single time. Clones ranked in the top ten supply less than 20% of the sample. The CDR3 starts with the cysteine, ends with the phenylalanine, and has 15 residues. The retained sequence is limited to the CDR3, 45 bases, with the frame set at the first base. The V and J ends are trimmed by 7 bases and 2 bases, leaving 15 bases between them. The CDR1 and CDR2 encoded by the germline V gene are MNHNS and SASEGT.

The V gene is TRBV6-1 and the J gene is TRBJ1-5, with the D gene not confidently named. The sequencing input was tumor tissue. The origin of this receptor is a female donor with papillary thyroid cancer or a benign thyroid nodule (not recorded which). Some clones in this sample may be carry-over from other donors' samples. The DNA reads as follows: TGTGCCAGCATCCTCGAAGGGTCGGGCAATCAGCCCCAGCATTTT. Protein translation: CASILEGSGNQPQHF.